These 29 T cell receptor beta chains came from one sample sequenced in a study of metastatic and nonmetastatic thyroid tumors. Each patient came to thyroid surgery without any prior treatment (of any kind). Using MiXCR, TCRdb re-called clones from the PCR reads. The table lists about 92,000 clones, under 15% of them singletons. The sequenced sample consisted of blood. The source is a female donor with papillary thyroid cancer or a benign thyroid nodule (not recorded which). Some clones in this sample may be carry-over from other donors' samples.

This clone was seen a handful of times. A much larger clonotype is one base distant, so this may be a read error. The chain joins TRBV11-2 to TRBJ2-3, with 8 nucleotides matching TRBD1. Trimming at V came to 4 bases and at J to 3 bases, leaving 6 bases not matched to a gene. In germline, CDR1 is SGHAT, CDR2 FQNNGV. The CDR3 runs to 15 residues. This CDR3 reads CASSSRQGCTDTQYF. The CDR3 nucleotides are TGTGCCAGCAGCTCAAGACAGGGGTGTACAGATACGCAGTATTTT.

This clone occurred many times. The CDR3 here is CSAFHDRDSAGELFF. The CDR3 nucleotides are TGCAGTGCTTTTCACGACAGGGATTCGGCCGGGGAGCTGTTTTTT. V and J are TRBV20-1 and TRBJ2-2; 7 bases agree with TRBD1. There are 15 residues in the CDR3. Per the germline V gene, CDR1 is DFQATT and CDR2 is SNEGSKA (reference sequence). V lost 5 bases and J lost 6; bases outside the gene matches: 12.

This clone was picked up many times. The CDR3 loop reads CASRAGQGPSGANVLTF. In nucleotides, the CDR3 is TGTGCCAGCAGGGCGGGACAGGGTCCCTCTGGGGCCAACGTCCTGACTTTC. The chain has TRBV6-1 and TRBJ2-6; 9 bases line up with TRBD1. The CDR3 is 17 amino acids. Germline values: CDR1 MNHNS, CDR2 SASEGT. V lost 6 bases and J lost 0; bases outside the gene matches: 6.

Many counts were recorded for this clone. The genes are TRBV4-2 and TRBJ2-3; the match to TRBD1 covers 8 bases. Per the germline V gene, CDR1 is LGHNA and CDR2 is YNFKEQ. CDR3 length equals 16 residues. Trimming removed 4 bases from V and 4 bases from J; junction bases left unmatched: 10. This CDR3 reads CASSPGTGKGSDTQYF. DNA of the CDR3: TGTGCCAGCAGCCCAGGGACAGGAAAAGGATCAGATACGCAGTATTTT.

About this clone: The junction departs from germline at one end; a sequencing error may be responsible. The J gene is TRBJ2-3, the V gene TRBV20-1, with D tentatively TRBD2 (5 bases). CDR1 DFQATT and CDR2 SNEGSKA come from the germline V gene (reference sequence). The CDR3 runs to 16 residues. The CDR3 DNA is TGCAGTGCTATTTCCTCTTTGACCGCTAGCACAGATACGCAGTGTTTT. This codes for CSAISSLTASTDTQCF.

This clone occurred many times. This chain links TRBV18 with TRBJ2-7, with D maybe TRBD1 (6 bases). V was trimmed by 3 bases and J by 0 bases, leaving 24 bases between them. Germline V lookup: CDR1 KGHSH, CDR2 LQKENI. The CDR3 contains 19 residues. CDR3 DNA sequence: TGTGCCAGCTCACCCACGAGGTTACCGGGACATGGGTTCTCCTACGAGCAGTACTTC. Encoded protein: CASSPTRLPGHGFSYEQYF.

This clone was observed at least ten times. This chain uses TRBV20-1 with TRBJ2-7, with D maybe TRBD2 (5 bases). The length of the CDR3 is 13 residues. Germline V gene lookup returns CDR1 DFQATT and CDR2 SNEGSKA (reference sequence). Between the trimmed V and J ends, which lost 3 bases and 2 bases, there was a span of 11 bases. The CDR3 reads CSARRRLPYEQYF. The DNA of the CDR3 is TGCAGTGCTAGGCGCCGACTACCCTACGAGCAGTACTTC.

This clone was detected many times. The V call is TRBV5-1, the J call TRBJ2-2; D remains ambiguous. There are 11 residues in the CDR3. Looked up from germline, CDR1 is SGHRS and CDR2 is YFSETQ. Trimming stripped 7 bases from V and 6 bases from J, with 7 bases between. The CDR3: CASGSPGELFF. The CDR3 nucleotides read TGCGCCAGCGGAAGTCCCGGGGAGCTGTTTTTT.

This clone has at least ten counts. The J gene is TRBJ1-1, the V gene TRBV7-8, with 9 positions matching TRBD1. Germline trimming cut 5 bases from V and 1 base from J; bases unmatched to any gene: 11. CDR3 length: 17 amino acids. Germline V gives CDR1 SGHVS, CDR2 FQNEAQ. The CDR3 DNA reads TGTGCCAGCAGCCCGAGACCGGGACAGGGAGGGAACACTGAAGCTTTCTTT. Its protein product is CASSPRPGQGGNTEAFF.

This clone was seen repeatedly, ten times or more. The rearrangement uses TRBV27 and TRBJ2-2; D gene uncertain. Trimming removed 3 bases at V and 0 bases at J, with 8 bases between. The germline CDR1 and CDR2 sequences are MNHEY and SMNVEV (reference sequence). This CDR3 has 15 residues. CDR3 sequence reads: CASSFRVTNTGELFF. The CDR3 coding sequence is TGTGCCAGCAGTTTCCGGGTAACGAACACCGGGGAGCTGTTTTTT.

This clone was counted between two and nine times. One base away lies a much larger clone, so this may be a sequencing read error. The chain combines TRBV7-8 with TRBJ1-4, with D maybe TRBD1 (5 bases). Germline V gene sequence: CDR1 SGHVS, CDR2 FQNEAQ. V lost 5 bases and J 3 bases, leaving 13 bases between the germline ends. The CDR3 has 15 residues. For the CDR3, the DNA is TGTGCCAGCAGCCTTACCTGGACACCTAATGAAAAACTGTTTTTT. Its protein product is CASSLTWTPNEKLFF.

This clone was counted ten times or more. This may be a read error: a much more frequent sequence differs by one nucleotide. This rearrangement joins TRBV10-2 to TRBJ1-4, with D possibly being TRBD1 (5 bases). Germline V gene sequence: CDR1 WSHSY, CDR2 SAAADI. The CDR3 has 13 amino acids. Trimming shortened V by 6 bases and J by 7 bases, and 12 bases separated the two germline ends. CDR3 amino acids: CASRSGVSEKLFF. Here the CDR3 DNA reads TGCGCCAGCAGGTCGGGGGTCTCTGAAAAACTGTTTTTT.

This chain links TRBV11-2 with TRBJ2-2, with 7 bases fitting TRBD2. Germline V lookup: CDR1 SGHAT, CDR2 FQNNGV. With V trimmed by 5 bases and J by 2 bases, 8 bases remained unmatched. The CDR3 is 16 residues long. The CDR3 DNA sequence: TGTGCCAGCAGCCTCGACAGCGGGACCAACACCGGGGAGCTGTTTTTT. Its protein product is CASSLDSGTNTGELFF. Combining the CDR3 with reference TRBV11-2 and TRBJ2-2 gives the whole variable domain EAGVAQSPRYKIIEKRQSVAFWCNPISGHATLYWYQQILGQGPKLLIQFQNNGVVDDSQLPKDRFSAERLKGVDSTLKIQPAKLEDSAVYLCASSLDSGTNTGELFFGEGSRLTVL.

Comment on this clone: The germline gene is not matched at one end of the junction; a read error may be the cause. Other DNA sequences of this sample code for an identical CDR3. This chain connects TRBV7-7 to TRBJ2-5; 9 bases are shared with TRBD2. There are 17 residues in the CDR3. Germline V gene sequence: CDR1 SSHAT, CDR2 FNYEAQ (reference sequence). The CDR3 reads CASSLAGARDNQETQYF. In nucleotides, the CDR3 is TGTGCTAGCAGCTTAGCGGGAGCACGGGACAACCAAGAGACCCAGTACTTC.

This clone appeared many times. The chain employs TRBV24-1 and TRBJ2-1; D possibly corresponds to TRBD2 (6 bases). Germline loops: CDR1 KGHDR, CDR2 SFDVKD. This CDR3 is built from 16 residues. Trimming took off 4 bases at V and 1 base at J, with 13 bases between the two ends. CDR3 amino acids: CATSDPTSLSYNEQFF. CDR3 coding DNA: TGTGCCACCAGTGACCCGACTAGTTTGTCCTACAATGAGCAGTTCTTC.

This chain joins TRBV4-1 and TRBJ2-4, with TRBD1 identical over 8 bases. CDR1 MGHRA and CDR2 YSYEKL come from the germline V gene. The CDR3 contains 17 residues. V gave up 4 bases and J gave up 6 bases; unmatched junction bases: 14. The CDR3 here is CASSPGWAGGEGNIQYF. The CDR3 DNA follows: TGCGCCAGCAGCCCGGGATGGGCAGGGGGCGAGGGAAACATTCAGTACTTC.

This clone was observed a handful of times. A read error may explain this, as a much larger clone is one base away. CDR3 DNA: TGTGCCAGCAGCGCGACAGAGGAAGCGTGGGCCCAGTACTTC. Residues: CASSATEEAWAQYF. The rearrangement joins TRBV7-3 to TRBJ2-5; TRBD1 might be the D (5 bases). This CDR3 is 14 amino acids long. Germline V lookup: CDR1 SGHTA, CDR2 FQGTGA. Trimming removed 5 bases from V and 9 bases from J, with 19 bases in between.

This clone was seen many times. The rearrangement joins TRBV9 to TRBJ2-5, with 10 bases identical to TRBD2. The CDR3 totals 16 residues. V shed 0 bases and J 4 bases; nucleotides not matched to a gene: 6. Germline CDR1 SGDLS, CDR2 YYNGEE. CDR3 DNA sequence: TGTGCCAGCAGCGTAGAAGCGGGGGGGCCGGCAGAGACCCAGTACTTC. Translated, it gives CASSVEAGGPAETQYF.

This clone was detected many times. This chain's CDR3 is CATKSNSGNTIYF. CDR3 bases: TGTGCCACTAAGTCCAACTCTGGAAACACCATATATTTT. V and J are TRBV6-1 and TRBJ1-3; D not resolved. CDR3 size: 13 residues. The V gene lost 10 bases and the J gene lost 0 bases, with 10 bases spanning the gap. CDR1 is MNHNS, CDR2 SASEGT, per germline.

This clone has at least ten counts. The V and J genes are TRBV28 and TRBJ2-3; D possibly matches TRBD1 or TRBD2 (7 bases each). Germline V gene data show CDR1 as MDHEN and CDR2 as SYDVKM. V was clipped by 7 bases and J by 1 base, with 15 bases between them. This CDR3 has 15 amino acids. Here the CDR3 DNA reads TGTGCCAGCATCCCCAGGGGGGGGGGCACAGATACGCAGTATTTT. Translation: CASIPRGGGTDTQYF.

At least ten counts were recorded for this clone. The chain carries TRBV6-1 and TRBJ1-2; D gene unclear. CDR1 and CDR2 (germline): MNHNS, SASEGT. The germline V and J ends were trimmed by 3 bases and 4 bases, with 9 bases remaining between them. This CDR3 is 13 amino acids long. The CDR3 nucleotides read TGTGCCAGCAGTGACTGGCAGCCCTATGGCTACACCTTC. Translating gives CASSDWQPYGYTF.

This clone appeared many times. This CDR3 is CATSDLGAPYGYTF. The CDR3 DNA follows: TGTGCCACCAGTGATTTGGGGGCCCCCTATGGCTACACCTTC. The V and J genes are TRBV24-1 and TRBJ1-2; D is perhaps TRBD1 (5 bases). Trimming took off 0 bases at V and 4 bases at J, with 8 bases between the two ends. Germline-derived CDR1 and CDR2 are KGHDR and SFDVKD. The CDR3 loop spans 14 amino acids.

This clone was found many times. In DNA, the CDR3 is TGCAGTGCTAGAGACAGGGGACTAGCGGGGACAGATACGCAGTATTTT. Amino acids: CSARDRGLAGTDTQYF. The chain employs TRBV20-1 and TRBJ2-3; 13 nucleotides align to TRBD2. The V gene end was trimmed by 0 bases and the J gene end by 3 bases; junction bases not matched to a gene: 3. CDR1 is DFQATT, CDR2 SNEGSKA, per germline (reference sequence). This CDR3 comprises 16 residues.

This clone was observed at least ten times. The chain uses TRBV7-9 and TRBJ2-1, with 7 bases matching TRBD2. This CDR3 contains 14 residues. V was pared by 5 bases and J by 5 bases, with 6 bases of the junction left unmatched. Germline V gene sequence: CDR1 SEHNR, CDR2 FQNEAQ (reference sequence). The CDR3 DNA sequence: TGTGCCAGCAGCCTGGGACTACCCGACAATGAGCAGTTCTTC. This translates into CASSLGLPDNEQFF.

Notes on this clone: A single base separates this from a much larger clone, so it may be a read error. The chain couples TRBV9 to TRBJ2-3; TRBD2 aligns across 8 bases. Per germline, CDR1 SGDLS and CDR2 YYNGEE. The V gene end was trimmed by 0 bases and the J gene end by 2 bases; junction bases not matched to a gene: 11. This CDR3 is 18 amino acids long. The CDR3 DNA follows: TGTGCCAGCAGCGTAGTGACTCCGTCGGGGGGGAACACAGATACGCAGTATTTT. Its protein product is CASSVVTPSGGNTDTQYF.

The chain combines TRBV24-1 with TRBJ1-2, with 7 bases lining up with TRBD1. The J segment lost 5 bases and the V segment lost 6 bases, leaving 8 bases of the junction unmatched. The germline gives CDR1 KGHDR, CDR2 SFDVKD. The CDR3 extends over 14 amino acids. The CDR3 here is CATSTRGMGYGYTF. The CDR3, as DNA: TGTGCCACCAGTACCAGGGGGATGGGGTATGGCTACACCTTC.

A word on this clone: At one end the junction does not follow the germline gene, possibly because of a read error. The CDR3 sequence: CASRRGGSGANVLNF. The CDR3 DNA follows: TGTGCCAGCAGACGCGGGGGGTCGGGCGCCAACGTCCTGAATTTC. V usage is TRBV11-3 and J usage is TRBJ2-6, with 8 bases matching TRBD2. CDR1 is SGHNT, CDR2 YENEEA, per germline. The CDR3 has 15 amino acids.

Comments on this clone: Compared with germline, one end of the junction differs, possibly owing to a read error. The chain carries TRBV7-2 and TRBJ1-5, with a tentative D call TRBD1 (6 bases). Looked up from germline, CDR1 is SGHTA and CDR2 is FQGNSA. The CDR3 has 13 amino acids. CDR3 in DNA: TGTGCCAGCAGCCAGGGGTTAAATCAGCCACAGCATTTT. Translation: CASSQGLNQPQHF.

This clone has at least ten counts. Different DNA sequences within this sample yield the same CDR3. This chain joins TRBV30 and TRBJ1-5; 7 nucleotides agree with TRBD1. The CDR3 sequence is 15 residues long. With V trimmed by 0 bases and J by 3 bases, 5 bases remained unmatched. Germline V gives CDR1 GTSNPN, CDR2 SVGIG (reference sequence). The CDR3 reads CAWSVRTGVNQPQHF. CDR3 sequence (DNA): TGTGCCTGGAGTGTACGGACAGGTGTCAATCAGCCCCAGCATTTT.